The entry below describes one TCR beta chain. Its antigen is currently unknown. These data are taken from a study of quantifying T cell responses using KT2 cells. Study background: RNA was reverse transcribed with TCR alpha and beta constant-region primers.

The germline gives CDR1 SNHLY, CDR2 FYNNEI. V lost 6 bases, J lost 7 bases, and 9 bases stayed unmatched. This CDR3 comprises 14 residues. KT2, a clone with a known TCR, was spiked into unfractionated PBMC. Broader study findings: KT2 sequence counts showed saturation when very many KT2 cells were spiked in. At about one KT2 cell per 100,000 PBMC, KT2 sequences were still detected.

The cDNA 3' end received a ligated oligonucleotide with a UMI. First-round PCR used 3 to 4 cycles and beta primers RC1.1 and RC1.2 covering TRBC1 and TRBC2. TCRdb re-called the UMI-ligation and nested PCR reads through MiXCR, storing one row per CDR3 protein. The sample carries tens of thousands of distinct CDR3 sequences, about 12% recorded once. The V gene is TRBV2, the J gene TRBJ1-1; 9 bases agree with TRBD1. The source of this sequence is a human donor. The sample was PBMCs spiked with cells of the T cell clone KT2. CDR3 region: CASSTDRGKVEAFF. Written as DNA, the CDR3 is TGTGCCAGCAGCACCGACAGGGGGAAGGTTGAAGCTTTCTTT. The variable domain in full, completed from reference TRBV2 and TRBJ1-1, reads EPEVTQTPSHQVTQMGQEVILRCVPISNHLYFYWYRQILGQKVEFLVSFYNNEISEKSEIFDDQFSVERPDGSNFTLKIRSTKLEDSAMYFCASSTDRGKVEAFFGQGTRLTVV.